These 18 T cell receptor beta chains were sequenced from one sample in a study of T-cell memory formation after mild COVID-19. MiXCR was run by TCRdb on the 5' RACE reads, yielding one entry per CDR3 protein. The table shows about 610,000 distinct CDR3 sequences, with 17% occurring only once. Input material: PBMCs or a T cell subset sorted from them (not recorded which). The receptor set was obtained from an adult woman who had mild COVID-19 (a few samples of this study predate the infection). Cell type and time point are not known.

V and J are TRBV5-5 and TRBJ1-2; maybe TRBD1 (6 bases). Per the germline V gene, CDR1 is SGHKS and CDR2 is YYEKEE (reference sequence). There are 12 residues in the CDR3. The V gene lost 1 base and the J gene lost 8 bases, with 9 bases spanning the gap. In DNA, the CDR3 is TGTGCCAGCAGCTTGACAGGGCACGGCTACACCTTC. It translates to CASSLTGHGYTF.

The sample holds many counts of this clonotype. The chain uses TRBV29-1 and TRBJ2-5; 7 bases align to TRBD2. Germline assignment: CDR1 SQVTM and CDR2 ANQGSEA. V shed 4 bases, J shed 1 base, and the junction held 15 bases outside the gene matches. CDR3 length: 17 amino acids. CDR3 sequence reads: CSVVRYSSGTRQETQYF. CDR3 DNA sequence: TGCAGCGTTGTTAGATACTCTAGCGGCACACGCCAAGAGACCCAGTACTTC.

The chain is built from TRBV7-2 and TRBJ2-4; D gene uncertain. The germline gives CDR1 SGHTA, CDR2 FQGNSA. This CDR3 has 15 residues. V was cut by 4 bases and J by 8 bases, with 18 bases left in between. In DNA form, the CDR3 reads TGTGCCAGCAGCTCTCCCGGACGGGTGGCGGACATTCAGTACTTC. Amino acids: CASSSPGRVADIQYF.

The rearrangement joins TRBV7-6 to TRBJ2-1; 7 bases align to TRBD1. Germline V gene data show CDR1 as SGHVS and CDR2 as FNYEAQ. The CDR3 runs 16 residues. V lost 6 bases and J lost 7; bases outside the gene matches: 15. CDR3 protein: CASRPGQGEEWNEQFF. The CDR3 coding sequence is TGTGCCAGCAGGCCGGGGCAGGGGGAAGAGTGGAATGAGCAGTTCTTC.

This clonotype was recorded at least ten times. V and J are TRBV12-3 or TRBV12-4 and TRBJ2-3; 11 positions match TRBD2. V lost 6 bases, J lost 2 bases, and 10 bases stayed unmatched. The CDR3 is 17 residues long. The CDR3 here is CASSLARTSGHTDTQYF. Here the CDR3 DNA reads TGTGCCAGCAGCCTTGCGCGGACTAGCGGGCACACAGATACGCAGTATTTT.

The genes are TRBV5-6 and TRBJ2-7, with D perhaps TRBD2 (5 bases). The V end was cut by 3 bases, the J end by 1 base, with 14 bases between. Germline V gives CDR1 SGHDT, CDR2 YYEEEE. CDR3 length: 15 residues. This CDR3 is CASSWGEGGSYEQYF. The DNA of the CDR3 is TGTGCCAGCAGCTGGGGTGAGGGCGGATCCTACGAGCAGTACTTC.

This clonotype occurred a few times. This rearrangement joins TRBV9 to TRBJ1-3; 7 nucleotides match TRBD1. V lost 1 base, J lost 4 bases, and 2 bases stayed unmatched. There are 14 residues in the CDR3. Looked up from germline, CDR1 is SGDLS and CDR2 is YYNGEE. CDR3: CASSVQGDGNTIYF. In DNA form, the CDR3 reads TGTGCCAGCAGCGTACAGGGGGACGGAAACACCATATATTTT. Full variable domain (missing parts from reference TRBV9 and TRBJ1-3): DSGVTQTPKHLITATGQRVTLRCSPRSGDLSVYWYQQSLDQGLQFLIQYYNGEERAKGNILERFSAQQFPDLHSELNLSSLELGDSALYFCASSVQGDGNTIYFGEGSWLTVV.

Only a few counts were recorded for this clonotype. For the CDR3, the DNA is TGTGCCAGCAGCGGCCGGTCAACAGTCGGACTTGGGTCCTACAATGAGCAGTTCTTC. Residues: CASSGRSTVGLGSYNEQFF. The chain employs TRBV12-3 or TRBV12-4 and TRBJ2-1; weak D call: TRBD2 (5 bases). The V gene lost 6 bases and the J gene lost 1 base, with 25 bases spanning the gap. The CDR3 has 19 amino acids.

This clonotype was counted only a few times. CDR3: CATSDAGTGGNQPQHF. Here the CDR3 DNA reads TGTGCCACCAGTGATGCCGGGACAGGGGGGAATCAGCCCCAGCATTTT. The chain employs TRBV24-1 and TRBJ1-5, with TRBD1 matching over 11 bases. V dropped 3 bases and J dropped 4; count of bases not matched to a gene: 4. The CDR3 contains 16 residues. The germline V gene has CDR1 KGHDR and CDR2 SFDVKD.

V gene TRBV6-6 combines with J gene TRBJ2-1, with TRBD2 matching 11 bases. Per germline, CDR1 MNHNY and CDR2 SVGAGI (reference sequence). J lost 1 base, V lost 6 bases, and 5 bases had no gene match. The CDR3 is 16 amino acids. The CDR3, as DNA: TGTGCCAGCAGGAGTTTAGCGGGGGGGTCCTACAATGAGCAGTTCTTC. Translation: CASRSLAGGSYNEQFF.

This clonotype was recorded many times. The genes are TRBV3-1 and TRBJ2-3; possibly TRBD2 for D (5 bases). This CDR3 is 13 amino acids long. The germline V gene has CDR1 LGHDT and CDR2 YNNKEL (reference sequence). The V end lost 2 bases, the J end lost 9 bases, and 12 bases lay between the germline ends. The CDR3 is CASSQIRSGTQYF. In DNA, the CDR3 is TGTGCCAGCAGCCAAATACGGTCGGGGACGCAGTATTTT.

The V gene is TRBV14, the J gene TRBJ2-3; D call uncertain. The germline V gene has CDR1 SGHDN and CDR2 FVKESK. The V end was cut by 0 bases, the J end by 5 bases, with 9 bases between. The CDR3 has 14 amino acids. CDR3 amino acids: CASSQDYAGDTQYF. The CDR3 coding sequence is TGTGCCAGCAGCCAAGATTATGCTGGAGATACGCAGTATTTT.

The rearrangement uses TRBV5-1 and TRBJ2-7; TRBD1 agrees at 8 bases. The CDR3 totals 15 residues. After removal of 0 bases from V and 1 base from J, the junction contained 3 bases not matched to a gene. CDR1 is SGHRS, CDR2 YFSETQ, per germline. The CDR3 nucleotides are TGCGCCAGCAGCTTGGACAGGGGGAAATCCTACGAGCAGTACTTC. The encoded protein is CASSLDRGKSYEQYF.

This clonotype appeared many times. The chain employs TRBV5-6 and TRBJ1-5, with D unclear. CDR1 and CDR2 from the germline V gene are SGHDT and YYEEEE. The CDR3 has 13 amino acids. V shed 5 bases and J shed 6 bases, with 12 bases lying between them. CDR3: CASSPGVGQPQHF. The CDR3 coding sequence is TGTGCCAGCAGTCCCGGGGTCGGTCAGCCCCAGCATTTT.

V is TRBV14 and J is TRBJ1-6; perhaps TRBD1 as D (5 bases). Trimming pared 4 bases from V and 1 base from J, leaving 8 bases between. Per germline, CDR1 SGHDN and CDR2 FVKESK. The CDR3 covers 15 residues. The CDR3 DNA is TGTGCCAGCAGCCGGGGGTTGTCCTATAATTCACCCCTCCACTTT. This codes for CASSRGLSYNSPLHF.

This chain connects TRBV4-2 to TRBJ2-1; D not certain. The CDR3 has 13 amino acids. Per germline, CDR1 LGHNA and CDR2 YNFKEQ. Trimming left V 1 base short and J 8 bases short, with 9 bases between. CDR3 region: CASSQVRWDEQFF. DNA of the CDR3: TGTGCCAGCAGCCAAGTTCGGTGGGATGAGCAGTTCTTC.

This clonotype was counted only a few times. The CDR3 spells CSSKAGTDTQYF. The CDR3 coding sequence is TGCAGCTCAAAAGCGGGCACAGATACGCAGTATTTT. V gene TRBV29-1 combines with J gene TRBJ2-3; tentative D call: TRBD2 (5 bases). Germline V gene lookup returns CDR1 SQVTM and CDR2 ANQGSEA. With 8 bases removed from V and 1 base from J, the gap between germline ends came to 10 bases. The CDR3 runs to 12 residues.

V and J are TRBV20-1 and TRBJ1-1; D is perhaps TRBD1 (5 bases). The CDR3 loop spans 11 amino acids. Germline lookup yields CDR1 DFQATT and CDR2 SNEGSKA (reference sequence). Written as DNA, the CDR3 is TGCAGCGCGGGGACGGCCGGCGAAGCTTTCTTT. Amino acid sequence: CSAGTAGEAFF.